Each of the 22 T cell receptor beta chains below was sequenced from the same sample in a study of shared clonotypes between healthy human individuals. Generated by immunoSEQ multiplex PCR, the TCRdb table keeps only in-frame clones and is missing some. The sample lists about 500,000 clones, 70% to 80% occurring once. Sequenced: PBMCs. The receptors here all came from a woman in her thirties or forties in good health. Some clones in this sample may be carry-over from other donors' samples.

J is TRBJ2-7 and V is TRBV11-3; 7 bases are a match to TRBD2. V gave up 3 bases and J gave up 7 bases; unmatched junction bases: 6. The CDR3 is made up of 13 amino acids. Germline lookup yields CDR1 SGHNT and CDR2 YENEEA. The chain's CDR3 is CASSLEQGGEQYF. The DNA for the CDR3 is TGTGCCAGCAGCTTGGAGCAGGGAGGGGAGCAGTACTTC.

A few counts support this clone. The genes are TRBV28 and TRBJ2-2; the D call may be TRBD1 or TRBD2 (6 bases each). Germline V CDR1 and CDR2: MDHEN, SYDVKM. Trimming removed 7 bases at V and 0 bases at J, with 24 bases between. The CDR3 has 19 residues. CDR3 in amino acids: CASTSGAYYHPANTGELFF. The DNA of the CDR3 is TGTGCCAGCACCTCGGGGGCCTATTACCACCCCGCGAACACCGGGGAGCTGTTTTTT.

This clone was counted between two and nine times. CDR3 protein: CASSRLGTENYGYTF. The CDR3 nucleotides are TGTGCCAGCAGCCGCCTTGGGACAGAAAACTATGGCTACACCTTC. The chain joins TRBV7-9 to TRBJ1-2, with TRBD1 matching 7 bases. The CDR3 is 15 amino acids. The germline V gene has CDR1 SEHNR and CDR2 FQNEAQ (reference sequence). The V segment lost 5 bases and the J segment 2 bases; nucleotides outside the gene matches: 8. The whole variable domain, filled in from reference TRBV7-9 and TRBJ1-2, reads DTGVSQNPRHKITKRGQNVTFRCDPISEHNRLYWYRQTLGQGPEFLTYFQNEAQLEKSRLLSDRFSAERPKGSFSTLEIQRTEQGDSAMYLCASSRLGTENYGYTFGSGTRLTVV.

J is TRBJ1-2 and V is TRBV9; TRBD1 aligns across 11 bases. Trimming at V came to 4 bases and at J to 4 bases, leaving 3 bases not matched to a gene. Germline CDR1 reads SGDLS; CDR2 reads YYNGEE. There are 14 residues in the CDR3. The CDR3 here is CASSTGQGVYGYTF. The CDR3, as DNA: TGTGCCAGCAGCACGGGACAGGGGGTCTATGGCTACACCTTC.

The rearrangement uses TRBV11-3 and TRBJ2-1; TRBD1 might be the D (7 bases). The CDR3 is 14 amino acids. Germline lookup yields CDR1 SGHNT and CDR2 YENEEA. V was cut by 3 bases and J by 5 bases, with 11 bases left in between. CDR3 nucleotides: TGTGCCAGCAGCTTCCGCGGGACAGACAATGAGCAGTTCTTC. As protein: CASSFRGTDNEQFF.

V and J are TRBV7-8 and TRBJ2-1; D gene uncertain. CDR3 length: 15 amino acids. Germline V gene lookup returns CDR1 SGHVS and CDR2 FQNEAQ. The germline V and J ends were trimmed by 6 bases and 3 bases, with 15 bases remaining between them. The CDR3 reads CASREIGTHYNEQFF. CDR3 nucleotide sequence: TGTGCCAGCAGAGAAATTGGCACTCACTACAATGAGCAGTTCTTC.

The chain combines TRBV5-1 with TRBJ2-5, with 10 bases lining up with TRBD2. This CDR3 has 18 residues. CDR1 is SGHRS, CDR2 YFSETQ, per germline. Trimming at V came to 4 bases and at J to 2 bases, leaving 14 bases not matched to a gene. This CDR3 is CASSPGASGSGGQETQYF. In nucleotides, the CDR3 is TGCGCCAGCAGCCCTGGGGCTAGCGGGAGCGGGGGGCAAGAGACCCAGTACTTC.

The chain has TRBV27 and TRBJ1-5; D is ambiguous. CDR1 is MNHEY, CDR2 SMNVEV, per germline (reference sequence). The CDR3 totals 15 residues. The V end lost 4 bases, the J end lost 2 bases, and 12 bases lay between the germline ends. CDR3 in DNA: TGTGCCAGCAGTTCCAACGGGTGGGGCAATCAGCCCCAGCATTTT. Translated, it gives CASSSNGWGNQPQHF.

About this clone itself: This is likely an artifact of a read error, given a far larger clone one base away. Other DNA sequences of this sample code for an identical CDR3. The chain recombines TRBV19 with TRBJ1-3; perhaps TRBD1 as D (5 bases). CDR1 and CDR2 (germline): LNHDA, SQIVND (reference sequence). The CDR3 totals 13 residues. CDR3 nucleotide sequence: TGTGCCAGTAGCAGGGTTAGAGAAAACACCATATACTTT. It codes for CASSRVRENTIYF. The whole variable domain, filled in from reference TRBV19 and TRBJ1-3, reads DGGITQSPKYLFRKEGQNVTLSCEQNLNHDAMYWYRQDPGQGLRLIYYSQIVNDFQKGDIAEGYSVSREKKESFPLTVTSAQKNPTAFYLCASSRVRENTIYFGEGSWLTVV.

J is TRBJ1-1 and V is TRBV6-6; TRBD1 is a possible D gene (6 bases). Germline values: CDR1 MNHNY, CDR2 SVGAGI (reference sequence). Trimming pared 6 bases from V and 1 base from J, leaving 15 bases between. The CDR3 contains 15 residues. In DNA form, the CDR3 reads TGTGCCAGCAGCCAACAGGGACGGGCGAACACTGAAGCTTTCTTT. Protein: CASSQQGRANTEAFF.

This clone was counted a few times. Possible read error: a much larger clone is one base away. This rearrangement joins TRBV7-9 to TRBJ2-7, with a tentative D call TRBD2 (7 bases). The germline V gene has CDR1 SEHNR and CDR2 FQNEAQ (reference sequence). The CDR3 totals 14 residues. This chain's CDR3 is CASGKGDIAYEQCF. The DNA for the CDR3 is TGCGCCAGCGGGAAAGGGGACATAGCCTACGAGCAGTGCTTC.

The rearrangement links TRBV6-6 to TRBJ1-1; the D is unclear. V was trimmed by 7 bases and J by 5 bases, leaving 8 bases between them. From germline, CDR1 is MNHNY and CDR2 SVGAGI (reference sequence). The CDR3 loop spans 11 amino acids. The CDR3 DNA follows: TGTGCCAGCATTTTAGTAACTGAAGCTTTCTTT. Its protein is CASILVTEAFF.

The chain links TRBV11-2 to TRBJ1-1; D may be TRBD1 (5 bases). V lost 4 bases and J lost 6, with 18 bases in between. CDR3 length: 15 amino acids. Germline values: CDR1 SGHAT, CDR2 FQNNGV. CDR3 amino acids: CASSSAGKGQPEAFF. Here the CDR3 DNA reads TGTGCCAGCAGCTCGGCAGGGAAGGGGCAACCTGAAGCTTTCTTT.

This rearrangement joins TRBV5-4 to TRBJ2-1, with 7 positions matching TRBD2. Per the germline V gene, CDR1 is SGHNT and CDR2 is YYREEE (reference sequence). The CDR3 runs to 15 residues. Trimming at V came to 7 bases and at J to 8 bases, leaving 15 bases not matched to a gene. CDR3 amino acids: CASRRGGRVADEQFF. CDR3 DNA: TGTGCCAGCCGGCGCGGCGGGAGAGTAGCGGATGAGCAGTTCTTC.

Concerning this clone itself: Possible read error: a much larger clone is one base away. CDR3 loop: CAISSLDRGWNTEAFF. CDR3 sequence (DNA): TGTGCCATCAGCAGCCTAGACAGGGGGTGGAACACTGAAGCTTTCTTT. The chain combines TRBV21-1 with TRBJ1-1; the D call of TRBD1 is as the table states it, not checked on the DNA. TRBV21-1 is given as a pseudogene. The CDR3 consists of 16 residues.

As for this clone: Additional DNA sequences in this sample encode the identical CDR3. The rearrangement links TRBV19 to TRBJ1-5, with D possibly being TRBD1 (6 bases). Trimming cost V 6 bases and J 7 bases, with 13 bases left between them. The CDR3 consists of 13 residues. The germline V gene encodes CDR1 LNHDA and CDR2 SQIVND (reference sequence). The CDR3 nucleotides are TGTGCCAGTAGCGGGACGGGGGCCCAGCCCCAGCATTTT. This translates into CASSGTGAQPQHF.

This chain links TRBV30 with TRBJ2-3; possibly TRBD1 or TRBD2 for D (5 bases each). CDR1 is GTSNPN and CDR2 is SVGIG in the germline V gene (reference sequence). The CDR3 extends over 14 amino acids. Trimming left V 6 bases short and J 0 bases short, with 13 bases between. CDR3 in amino acids: CACGTAPSTDTQYF. In DNA form, the CDR3 reads TGTGCCTGCGGGACGGCCCCTAGCACAGATACGCAGTATTTT.

The chain links TRBV5-1 to TRBJ1-1; D is unresolved. This CDR3 is 14 amino acids long. Germline V gene sequence: CDR1 SGHRS, CDR2 YFSETQ. Trimming took 1 base from V and 1 from J, leaving 8 bases between them. CDR3 coding DNA: TGCGCCAGCAGCTTGTCTCGGGGGAACACTGAAGCTTTCTTT. Translating gives CASSLSRGNTEAFF.

About this clone: This likely reflects a read error, since a far larger clone is one base away. The chain has TRBV30 and TRBJ1-2; D gene ambiguous. The ends were cut back, 3 bases at V and 0 bases at J, with 14 bases in the middle. This CDR3 is built from 15 residues. Germline CDR1 and CDR2: GTSNPN and SVGIG (reference sequence). CDR3 protein: CAWRRVGFANYGYTF. DNA of the CDR3: TGTGCCTGGAGAAGAGTAGGGTTTGCTAACTATGGCTACACCTTC.

The chain is built from TRBV28 and TRBJ2-7; 7 bases are a match to TRBD2. The germline CDR1 and CDR2 sequences are MDHEN and SYDVKM. The CDR3 is made up of 14 amino acids. The V gene end was trimmed by 1 base and the J gene end by 2 bases; junction bases not matched to a gene: 2. For the CDR3, the DNA is TGTGCCAGCAGTTTATCGGGGAGGGCCTACGAGCAGTACTTC. The encoded protein is CASSLSGRAYEQYF.

This clone was seen a handful of times. This clone may be a read error of a much larger clone one base away. This chain joins TRBV27 and TRBJ2-5, with D maybe TRBD2 (6 bases). The length of the CDR3 is 12 residues. Trimming cost V 3 bases and J 7 bases, with 9 bases left between them. Germline CDR1 is MNHEY and CDR2 is SMNVEV (reference sequence). The CDR3 nucleotides read TGTGCCAGCAGTTTCCTCGGGGGGACCCAGTACTTC. The encoded protein is CASSFLGGTQYF.

The CDR3 DNA follows: TGCGCCAGCAGCCAAGGCCCCATGAAGTCGGGGTCGGCGAAAACTAACTATGGCTACACCTTC. This gives the protein CASSQGPMKSGSAKTNYGYTF. The chain uses TRBV4-1 and TRBJ1-2; the D is unclear. V lost 1 base and J 0 bases, leaving 27 bases between the germline ends. The CDR3 covers 21 residues. Germline V gene data show CDR1 as MGHRA and CDR2 as YSYEKL.